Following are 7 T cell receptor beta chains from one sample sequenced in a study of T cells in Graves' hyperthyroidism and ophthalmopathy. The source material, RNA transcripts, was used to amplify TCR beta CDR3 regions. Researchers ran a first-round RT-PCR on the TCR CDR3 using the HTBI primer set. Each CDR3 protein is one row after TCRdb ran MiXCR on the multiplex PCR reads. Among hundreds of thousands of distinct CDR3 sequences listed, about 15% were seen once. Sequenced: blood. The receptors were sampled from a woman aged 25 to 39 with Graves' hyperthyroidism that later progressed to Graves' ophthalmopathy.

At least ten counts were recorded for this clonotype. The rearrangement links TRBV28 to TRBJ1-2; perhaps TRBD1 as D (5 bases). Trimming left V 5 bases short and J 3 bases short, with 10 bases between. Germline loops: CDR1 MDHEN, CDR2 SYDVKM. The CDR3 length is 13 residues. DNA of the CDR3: TGTGCCAGCAGTGTGACAGTTGACTATGGCTACACCTTC. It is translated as CASSVTVDYGYTF.

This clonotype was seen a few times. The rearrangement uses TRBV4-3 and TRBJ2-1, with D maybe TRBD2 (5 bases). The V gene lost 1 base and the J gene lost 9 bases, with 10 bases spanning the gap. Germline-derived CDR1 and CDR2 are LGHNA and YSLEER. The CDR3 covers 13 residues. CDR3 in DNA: TGCGCCAGCAGCCAAGGCGGAGCGGCTGAGCAGTTCTTC. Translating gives CASSQGGAAEQFF.

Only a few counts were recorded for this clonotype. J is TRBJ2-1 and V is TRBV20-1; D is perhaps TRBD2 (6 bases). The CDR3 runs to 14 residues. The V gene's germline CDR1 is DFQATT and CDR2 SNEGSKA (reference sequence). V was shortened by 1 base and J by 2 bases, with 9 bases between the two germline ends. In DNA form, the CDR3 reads TGCAGTGCTAGAGGGGACTTCGCCTACAATGAGCAGTTCTTC. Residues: CSARGDFAYNEQFF.

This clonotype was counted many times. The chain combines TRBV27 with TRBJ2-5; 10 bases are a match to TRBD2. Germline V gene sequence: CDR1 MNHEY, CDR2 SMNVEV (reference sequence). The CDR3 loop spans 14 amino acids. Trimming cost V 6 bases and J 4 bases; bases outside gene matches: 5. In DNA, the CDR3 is TGTGCCAGCAGAACTAGCGGGATAAGAGAGACCCAGTACTTC. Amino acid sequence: CASRTSGIRETQYF.

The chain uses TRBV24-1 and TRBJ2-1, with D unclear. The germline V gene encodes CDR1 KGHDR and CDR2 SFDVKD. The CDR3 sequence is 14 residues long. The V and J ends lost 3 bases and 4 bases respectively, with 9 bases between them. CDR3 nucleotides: TGTGCCACCAGTGATCCCGCTAGTTACAATGAGCAGTTCTTC. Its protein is CATSDPASYNEQFF.

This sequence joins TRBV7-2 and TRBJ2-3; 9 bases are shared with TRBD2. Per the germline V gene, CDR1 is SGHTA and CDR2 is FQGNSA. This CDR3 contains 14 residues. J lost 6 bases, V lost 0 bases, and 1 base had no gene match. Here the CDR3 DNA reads TGTGCCAGCAGCTTAGCGGCGGGGGGGGATACGCAGTATTTT. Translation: CASSLAAGGDTQYF.

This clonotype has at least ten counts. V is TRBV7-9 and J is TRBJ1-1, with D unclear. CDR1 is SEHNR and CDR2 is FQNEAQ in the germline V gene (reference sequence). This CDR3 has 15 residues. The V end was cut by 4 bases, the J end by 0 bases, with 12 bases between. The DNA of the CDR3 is TGTGCCAGCAGCTCGAGTCAGTTAATGAACACTGAAGCTTTCTTT. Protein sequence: CASSSSQLMNTEAFF.